The 6 T cell receptor beta chains in this list originate from one sample, sequenced in a study of PD-1 blockade in classical Hodgkin lymphoma. The assay was immunoSEQ multiplex PCR, and TCRdb's table has in-frame clones only and misses some. The sample contains tens of thousands of clones, roughly 80% of which appear only once. Time point specified: cycle 4 day 1 (C4D1), after more than five weeks of nivolumab. After autologous stem cell transplantation all patients relapsed, and prior brentuximab vedotin exposure differed between cohorts. Magnetic depletion of unwanted cells isolated CD4+ T cells from thawed PBMCs. Source: CD4+ T cells from blood, taken before the fourth cycle of nivolumab. Receptors were obtained from a human donor with classical Hodgkin lymphoma.

The V gene is TRBV5-1, the J gene TRBJ1-1, with D perhaps TRBD1 (5 bases). Germline lookup yields CDR1 SGHRS and CDR2 YFSETQ. The CDR3 is 20 amino acids. Trimming cost V 1 base and J 0 bases, with 25 bases left between them. Here the CDR3 DNA reads TGCGCCAGCAGCTTGAGGGGCGACCCGTTTGCGGGGGGGATGAACACTGAAGCTTTCTTT. Translated, it gives CASSLRGDPFAGGMNTEAFF.

CDR3: CASSMWQDARYEQYF. CDR3 in DNA: TGTGCCAGCTCCATGTGGCAAGACGCCCGCTACGAGCAGTACTTC. The chain recombines TRBV18 with TRBJ2-7; D unresolved. Germline V gene lookup returns CDR1 KGHSH and CDR2 LQKENI. Trimming removed 6 bases from V and 3 bases from J, with 18 bases in between. This CDR3 has 15 residues.

CDR3 bases: TGTGCCAGCAGCTTAGCGGTGATAGCGGGCTACGAGCAGTACTTC. It codes for CASSLAVIAGYEQYF. J is TRBJ2-7 and V is TRBV7-8; 7 positions agree with TRBD2. Germline values: CDR1 SGHVS, CDR2 FQNEAQ. V gave up 0 bases and J gave up 3 bases; unmatched junction bases: 5. This CDR3 region has 15 residues.

This clone is a singleton in its sample. The chain recombines TRBV2 with TRBJ2-6; perhaps TRBD2 as D (6 bases). The CDR3 consists of 15 residues. The germline V and J ends were trimmed by 8 bases and 0 bases, with 11 bases remaining between them. From germline, CDR1 is SNHLY and CDR2 FYNNEI. This CDR3 reads CASLPGGSGANVLTF. The CDR3, as DNA: TGTGCCAGCCTACCCGGGGGCTCTGGGGCCAACGTCCTGACTTTC. Variable domain in full (rest from reference TRBV2 and TRBJ2-6): EPEVTQTPSHQVTQMGQEVILRCVPISNHLYFYWYRQILGQKVEFLVSFYNNEISEKSEIFDDQFSVERPDGSNFTLKIRSTKLEDSAMYFCASLPGGSGANVLTFGAGSRLTVL.

This clone came up once. The V and J genes are TRBV6-5 and TRBJ1-5; TRBD1 aligns across 7 bases. V dropped 5 bases and J dropped 2; count of bases not matched to a gene: 6. CDR1 MNHEY and CDR2 SVGAGI come from the germline V gene. The length of the CDR3 is 15 residues. The CDR3 DNA reads as TGTGCCAGCAGTACAACAGGGGCGGGCAATCAGCCCCAGCATTTT. Translated: CASSTTGAGNQPQHF.

The J gene is TRBJ1-3, the V gene TRBV9; D remains unclear. V was pared by 3 bases and J by 0 bases, with 19 bases between. CDR3 length: 18 amino acids. Germline CDR1 is SGDLS and CDR2 is YYNGEE. CDR3 protein: CASSANRMDLSSGNTIYF. Here the CDR3 DNA reads TGTGCCAGCAGCGCAAACCGAATGGACCTGTCCTCTGGAAACACCATATATTTT. Drawing the rest from reference TRBV9 and TRBJ1-3, the complete variable domain is DSGVTQTPKHLITATGQRVTLRCSPRSGDLSVYWYQQSLDQGLQFLIQYYNGEERAKGNILERFSAQQFPDLHSELNLSSLELGDSALYFCASSANRMDLSSGNTIYFGEGSWLTVV.